This T cell receptor beta chain originates from a study of T-cell reconstitution after alpha-beta-depleted transplantation in children. General observations from the study: The origin of alpha-beta T cells about two months after transplant was reportedly several hundred expanded graft clones. At one year after transplant, newly produced T cells mostly accounted for T-cell counts and diversity. From surviving recipient T cells and thymic progenitors came the high day-60 TCRbeta diversity observed in some patients.

With 2 bases removed from V and 2 bases from J, the gap between germline ends came to 11 bases. CDR3 length: 14 residues. Germline values: CDR1 SGHRS, CDR2 YFSETQ. The sample holds many counts of this clonotype. Its antigen is not known. It was with unique molecular identifiers that the TCRbeta library was prepared. In TCRdb, the PCR reads were re-called with MiXCR into one record per CDR3 protein. The data contain approximately 300,000 distinct CDR3 sequences, roughly 12% of them singletons. The sequence derives from a male patient aged 2-9 years who had a stem cell transplant for chronic granulomatous disease, so the T cells may come from the graft donor. V gene TRBV5-1 combines with J gene TRBJ2-7; D may match TRBD1 or TRBD2 (5 bases each). This specimen consisted of peripheral blood, obtained 180 days after TCRalphabeta/CD19-depleted stem cell transplant. The CDR3 loop reads CASSLGTSTYEQYF. CDR3 DNA: TGCGCCAGCAGCTTAGGGACCAGTACCTACGAGCAGTACTTC. Drawing the rest from reference TRBV5-1 and TRBJ2-7, the complete variable domain is KAGVTQTPRYLIKTRGQQVTLSCSPISGHRSVSWYQQTPGQGLQFLFEYFSETQRNKGNFPGRFSGRQFSNSRSEMNVSTLELGDSALYLCASSLGTSTYEQYFGPGTRLTVT.